The clone carrying this T cell receptor beta chain is a singleton in its sample. The J segment lost 9 bases and the V segment lost 3 bases, leaving 10 bases of the junction unmatched. CDR3 length: 15 amino acids. From germline, CDR1 is MNHEY and CDR2 SVGEGT. These data are taken from a study of blood T cell repertoires in COVID-19. Study details: Samples came from the United States, Italy and Spain, spanning acute and convalescent COVID-19. PBMCs, B-cell-depleted T cells, or T cells were the source of the cDNA or gDNA that made up the material.

In the authors' methods: Researchers report that nucleated cell counts were estimated from reference gene primer amplification. Sequenced by immunoSEQ multiplex PCR; TCRdb stores in-frame clones only, minus some. That table furnishes V, J and clone size, whereas the DNA furnished D and trimming. The sample yields 450,000 to 500,000 clones, 70% to 90% seen once. The sequence came from a human donor in a cohort sampled during active COVID-19. The specimen sequenced was peripheral blood. This chain connects TRBV6-2 or TRBV6-3 to TRBJ2-5, with TRBD1 matching 10 bases. CDR3 in DNA: TGTGCCAGCAGTTATCATCGGGACAGGGGTCTTGCCCAGTACTTC. As protein: CASSYHRDRGLAQYF.